The next 21 T cell receptor beta chains were all read from a single sample in a study of Ad26.COV2.S vaccination and SARS-CoV-2 variants. Sequencing used immunoSEQ multiplex PCR; TCRdb keeps in-frame clones, though not all of them. The sample holds approximately 350,000 clones; about four fifths are singletons and the top ten take around 7%. Treatment: around 19 received Ad26.COV2.S at low or high dose, single or two shots; roughly five received placebo; per-sample allocation not given. Samples analyzed were those drawn on day 63 after the first vaccine or placebo injection. The sequenced sample was peripheral blood, obtained in a trial of Ad26.COV2.S vaccine versus placebo. The receptors come from a person between 18 and 65 years old who received the Ad26.COV2.S COVID-19 vaccine or a placebo.

This chain links TRBV4-1 with TRBJ2-7; 10 bases are shared with TRBD1. This CDR3 comprises 15 residues. The germline V gene encodes CDR1 MGHRA and CDR2 YSYEKL. V lost 4 bases and J lost 1; bases outside the gene matches: 4. Here the CDR3 DNA reads TGCGCCAGCAGCCTTACGGGACAGGGGTCCTACGAGCAGTACTTC. This codes for CASSLTGQGSYEQYF.

V usage is TRBV3-1 (or the pseudogene TRBV3-2) and J usage is TRBJ2-3; D possibly corresponds to TRBD1 (6 bases). Germline V lookup: CDR1 LGHDT, CDR2 YNNKEL (reference sequence). The CDR3 loop spans 15 amino acids. V was clipped by 4 bases and J by 0 bases, with 11 bases between them. The CDR3 loop reads CASSRTATSTDTQYF. The CDR3 DNA sequence: TGTGCCAGCAGCCGGACAGCTACTAGCACAGATACGCAGTATTTT.

The gene calls are TRBV4-3 and TRBJ1-1; 11 bases fit TRBD1. The V gene end was trimmed by 5 bases and the J gene end by 7 bases; junction bases not matched to a gene: 6. The CDR3 length is 14 residues. From germline, CDR1 is LGHNA and CDR2 YSLEER. DNA of the CDR3: TGCGCCAGCAGCTACGGACAGGGGGCGGGTGAAGCTTTCTTT. It specifies CASSYGQGAGEAFF.

Note on this clone: A read error may produce the germline difference seen at one junction end. The CDR3 protein is CASGLGMGGDEQFF. CDR3 coding DNA: TGCGCCAGCGGCTTGGGAATGGGGGGCGATGAGCAGTTCTTC. The J gene is TRBJ2-1, the V gene TRBV5-1, with D tentatively TRBD1 or TRBD2 (6 bases each). The CDR3 runs 14 residues. Looked up from germline, CDR1 is SGHRS and CDR2 is YFSETQ.

This clone was observed a handful of times. One junction end disagrees with the germline gene, perhaps due to a read error. The rearrangement joins TRBV19 to TRBJ2-7; possibly TRBD1 for D (5 bases). Germline assignment: CDR1 LNHDA and CDR2 SQIVND (reference sequence). CDR3 length: 10 amino acids. CDR3 nucleotides: TGCGCAACAGGAGACTACGAGCAGTACTTC. It codes for CATGDYEQYF.

The chain joins TRBV7-6 to TRBJ2-5; 10 nucleotides agree with TRBD1. Germline values: CDR1 SGHVS, CDR2 FNYEAQ. CDR3 length equals 16 residues. After removal of 3 bases from V and 0 bases from J, the junction contained 4 bases not matched to a gene. CDR3 sequence reads: CASSLLDRGYQETQYF. The DNA for the CDR3 is TGTGCCAGCAGCTTGTTGGACAGGGGGTACCAAGAGACCCAGTACTTC.

The V gene is TRBV18, the J gene TRBJ2-5, with D tentatively TRBD2 (6 bases). The CDR3 has 15 amino acids. V lost 3 bases and J lost 0, with 11 bases in between. Germline loops: CDR1 KGHSH, CDR2 LQKENI. CDR3 protein: CASSPRLANQETQYF. Here the CDR3 DNA reads TGTGCCAGCTCACCTAGGCTAGCGAACCAAGAGACCCAGTACTTC.

The chain has TRBV13 and TRBJ2-1, with D perhaps TRBD2 (7 bases). V gave up 10 bases and J gave up 7 bases, with 20 bases separating them. Germline values: CDR1 PRHDT, CDR2 FYEKMQ (reference sequence). There are 14 residues in the CDR3. The CDR3 DNA is TGTGCCACCCCGGGGGCGGGAGTGGGTAATGAGCAGTTCTTC. This codes for CATPGAGVGNEQFF.

CDR3: CASSSTSSGANVLTF. CDR3 nucleotide sequence: TGTGCCAGTAGCTCTACTAGCTCTGGGGCCAACGTCCTGACTTTC. The V call is TRBV19, the J call TRBJ2-6; D may be TRBD2 (5 bases). Trimming took off 6 bases at V and 0 bases at J, with 9 bases between the two ends. The V gene's germline CDR1 is LNHDA and CDR2 SQIVND (reference sequence). CDR3 length: 15 amino acids.

The chain uses TRBV5-1 and TRBJ2-1, with 9 bases fitting TRBD2. After removal of 4 bases from V and 4 bases from J, the junction contained 6 bases not matched to a gene. This CDR3 comprises 15 residues. Germline CDR1 reads SGHRS; CDR2 reads YFSETQ. CDR3 sequence: CASSPGLARYNEQFF. CDR3 coding DNA: TGCGCCAGCAGCCCTGGACTAGCGAGATACAATGAGCAGTTCTTC.

There are a few counts of this clone. The V gene is TRBV19, the J gene TRBJ2-7, with D possibly TRBD2 on 7 matching bases. V was clipped by 3 bases and J by 2 bases, with 20 bases between them. This CDR3 has 17 residues. Germline V gene data show CDR1 as LNHDA and CDR2 as SQIVND (reference sequence). The CDR3 coding sequence is TGTGCCAGTAGTATTACTGGGGGGGGCGATAGTCCCTACGAGCAGTACTTC. This codes for CASSITGGGDSPYEQYF.

The chain uses TRBV9 and TRBJ2-1; TRBD2 matches at 12 bases. Germline V gives CDR1 SGDLS, CDR2 YYNGEE. This CDR3 has 16 amino acids. V lost 3 bases, J lost 3 bases, and 4 bases stayed unmatched. In nucleotides, the CDR3 is TGTGCCAGCAGCGCGCTAGCGGGGGGGCTCTACAATGAGCAGTTCTTC. Amino acids: CASSALAGGLYNEQFF.

This chain connects TRBV27 to TRBJ1-1; 8 nucleotides match TRBD1. Trimming took 8 bases from V and 0 from J; bases not matched to a gene: 5. There are 14 residues in the CDR3. Germline lookup yields CDR1 MNHEY and CDR2 SMNVEV (reference sequence). CDR3 DNA sequence: TGTGCCAGCGGACAGGGACTGATGAACACTGAAGCTTTCTTT. Translating gives CASGQGLMNTEAFF.

The chain is built from TRBV10-3 and TRBJ2-5; D is undetermined. CDR1 ENHRY and CDR2 SYGVKD come from the germline V gene. This CDR3 is built from 14 residues. V gave up 2 bases and J gave up 4 bases, with 11 bases separating them. This CDR3 is CAISEIGGRETQYF. CDR3 nucleotides: TGTGCCATCAGTGAGATAGGTGGTCGAGAGACCCAGTACTTC.

This clone was recorded only once. This chain connects TRBV5-6 to TRBJ2-5, with 9 nucleotides matching TRBD1. Losses at the gene ends were 3 bases for V and 4 bases for J; bases not matched to a gene: 7. Per the germline V gene, CDR1 is SGHDT and CDR2 is YYEEEE. The CDR3 consists of 15 residues. This CDR3 reads CASSSLGQGVETQYF. Here the CDR3 DNA reads TGTGCCAGCAGCTCCCTGGGACAGGGCGTAGAGACCCAGTACTTC.

The CDR3 is CASSSFDTQYF. The CDR3 DNA is TGTGCCAGCAGCTCCTTTGATACGCAGTATTTT. V and J are TRBV5-6 and TRBJ2-3; D remains ambiguous. The CDR3 covers 11 residues. CDR1 is SGHDT and CDR2 is YYEEEE in the germline V gene. The V and J ends lost 3 bases and 6 bases respectively, with 5 bases between them.

The V gene is TRBV7-6, the J gene TRBJ2-7, with D possibly matching TRBD2 (5 bases). The germline V gene has CDR1 SGHVS and CDR2 FNYEAQ. This CDR3 comprises 17 residues. V was trimmed by 2 bases and J by 3 bases, leaving 20 bases between them. The CDR3 loop is CASSLPSGDSPVYEQYF. The DNA for the CDR3 is TGTGCCAGCAGCTTACCTTCCGGGGATTCGCCGGTCTACGAGCAGTACTTC.

This chain joins TRBV19 and TRBJ1-1; D might be TRBD1 (5 bases). Trimming shortened V by 5 bases and J by 8 bases, and 12 bases separated the two germline ends. Germline CDR1 LNHDA, CDR2 SQIVND (reference sequence). The CDR3 has 12 amino acids. The CDR3 nucleotides read TGTGCCAGTAGTCTGGGGGGTCCGGAAGCTTTCTTT. Translation: CASSLGGPEAFF.

This clone was counted a single time. CDR3 in amino acids: CASSLRGGGYGYTF. The CDR3 nucleotides are TGTGCCAGCAGCTTGAGAGGCGGGGGCTATGGCTACACCTTC. This chain joins TRBV5-4 and TRBJ1-2; D perhaps matches TRBD1 (5 bases). V was trimmed by 1 base and J by 4 bases, leaving 11 bases between them. The CDR3 loop spans 14 amino acids. Germline lookup yields CDR1 SGHNT and CDR2 YYREEE (reference sequence). Full variable domain (missing parts from reference TRBV5-4 and TRBJ1-2): ETGVTQSPTHLIKTRGQQVTLRCSSQSGHNTVSWYQQALGQGPQFIFQYYREEENGRGNFPPRFSGLQFPNYSSELNVNALELDDSALYLCASSLRGGGYGYTFGSGTRLTVV.

A single count supports this clone. V usage is TRBV2 and J usage is TRBJ1-6; the D is unclear. There are 12 residues in the CDR3. Trimming cost V 8 bases and J 8 bases, with 10 bases left between them. The germline V gene encodes CDR1 SNHLY and CDR2 FYNNEI. CDR3 bases: TGTGCCAGCGGGCTAATCTATTCACCCCTCCACTTT. Amino acid sequence: CASGLIYSPLHF.

V usage is TRBV2 and J usage is TRBJ2-5; TRBD1 agrees at 9 bases. CDR3 size: 16 residues. Looked up from germline, CDR1 is SNHLY and CDR2 is FYNNEI. V was clipped by 7 bases and J by 5 bases; unmatched bases: 14. CDR3 sequence (DNA): TGTGCCAGCACCGAAGGGGGACAGGGCTTTTTTGAGACCCAGTACTTC. This gives the protein CASTEGGQGFFETQYF.